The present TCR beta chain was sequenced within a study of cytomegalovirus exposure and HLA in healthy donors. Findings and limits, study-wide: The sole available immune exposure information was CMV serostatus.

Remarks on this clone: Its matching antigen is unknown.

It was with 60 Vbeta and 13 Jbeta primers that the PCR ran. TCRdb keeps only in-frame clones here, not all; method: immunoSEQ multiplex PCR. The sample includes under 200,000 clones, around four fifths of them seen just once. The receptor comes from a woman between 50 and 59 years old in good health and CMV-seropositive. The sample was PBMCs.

CDR3 sequence reads: CATSRDRGQNQPQHF. The CDR3 coding sequence is TGTGCCACCAGCAGAGACAGGGGGCAAAATCAGCCCCAGCATTTT. This chain uses TRBV15 with TRBJ1-5; 8 bases align to TRBD1. The junction had 2 bases not matched to a gene; V was cut back by 0 bases and J by 4 bases. Looked up from germline, CDR1 is LNHNV and CDR2 is YYDKDF (reference sequence). The CDR3 totals 15 residues.